This entry concerns a single T cell receptor beta chain. As the CDR3 is not closed by the conserved phenylalanine or tryptophan, this likely results from a read error. This sample stems from a study of hypomethylating agent response in myelodysplastic syndrome. Study-wide context: The myelodysplastic syndrome patients comprised fewer than ten men and a couple of women.

Two replicates of around 200 ng each gave 400 ng DNA per sample, survey resolution. Authors' data handling: Around 1.6% of some 180,000 clonotypes matched previously reported viral-epitope-specific VDJdb entries. Only in-frame clones appear in the TCRdb table, and some are missing; sequencing was by immunoSEQ multiplex PCR. D and trimming were read from the DNA, whereas the V and J calls and clone size are those reported in that table. The sample yields over 3,500 clones, approximately 78% seen once. The V end lost 4 bases, the J end lost 7 bases, and 11 bases lay between the germline ends. The CDR3 has 13 amino acids. Germline CDR1 MNHNS, CDR2 SASEGT.

The chain links TRBV6-1 to TRBJ1-5; D may be TRBD1 (5 bases). The material sequenced was bone marrow, taken before or after starting hypomethylating agent treatment for myelodysplastic syndrome (not recorded which). The sequence was collected from a human donor with myelodysplastic syndrome. CDR3 sequence: CASSAQGDQPQHL. CDR3 bases: TGTGCCAGCAGTGCCCAGGGCGACCAGCCCCAGCATCTT.